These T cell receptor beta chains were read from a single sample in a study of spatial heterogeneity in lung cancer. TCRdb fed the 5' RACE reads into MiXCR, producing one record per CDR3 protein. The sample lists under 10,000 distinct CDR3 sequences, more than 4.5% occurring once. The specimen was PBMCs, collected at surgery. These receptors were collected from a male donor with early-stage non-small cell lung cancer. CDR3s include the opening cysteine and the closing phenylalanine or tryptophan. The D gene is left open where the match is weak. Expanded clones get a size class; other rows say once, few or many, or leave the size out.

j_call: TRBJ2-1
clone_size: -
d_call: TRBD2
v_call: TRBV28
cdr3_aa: CASSLFQVWEGNEQFF
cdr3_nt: TGTGCCAGCAGTTTATTTCAAGTGTGGGAGGGCAATGAGCAGTTCTTC

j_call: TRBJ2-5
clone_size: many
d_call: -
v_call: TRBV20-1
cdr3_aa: CSARDLGETQYF
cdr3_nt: TGCAGTGCTAGAGATCTTGGAGAGACCCAGTACTTC

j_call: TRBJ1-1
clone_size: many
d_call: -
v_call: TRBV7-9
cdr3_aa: CASSLAGPEAFF
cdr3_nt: TGTGCCAGCAGCTTAGCGGGTCCTGAAGCTTTCTTT

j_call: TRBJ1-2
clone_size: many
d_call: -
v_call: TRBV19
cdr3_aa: CASSFFFGVGYGYTF
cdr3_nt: TGTGCCAGTAGTTTCTTCTTTGGAGTCGGCTATGGCTACACCTTC

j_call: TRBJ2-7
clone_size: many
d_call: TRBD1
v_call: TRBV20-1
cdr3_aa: CSATPGQGPEEQYF
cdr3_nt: TGCAGTGCTACCCCGGGACAGGGCCCTGAGGAGCAGTACTTC

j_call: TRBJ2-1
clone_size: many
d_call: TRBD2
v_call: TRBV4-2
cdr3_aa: CASSQDGGGGSNEQFF
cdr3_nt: TGTGCCAGCAGCCAAGATGGTGGGGGGGGAAGCAATGAGCAGTTCTTC

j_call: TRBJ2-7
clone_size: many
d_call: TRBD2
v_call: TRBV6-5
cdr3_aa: CASSYSSGGRYEQYF
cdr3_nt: TGTGCCAGCAGTTACTCTAGCGGGGGTCGCTACGAGCAGTACTTC

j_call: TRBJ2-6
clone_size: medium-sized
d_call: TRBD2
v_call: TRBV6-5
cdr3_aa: CASSREGGSGANVLTF
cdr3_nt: TGTGCCAGCAGCCGGGAGGGGGGTTCAGGGGCCAACGTCCTGACTTTC

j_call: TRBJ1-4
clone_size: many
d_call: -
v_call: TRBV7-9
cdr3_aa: CASSLGTFNEKLFF
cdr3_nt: TGTGCCAGCAGCTTGGGGACGTTCAATGAAAAACTGTTTTTT

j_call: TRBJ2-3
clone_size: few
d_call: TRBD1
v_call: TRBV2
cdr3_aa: CASGQGFTDTQYF
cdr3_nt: TGTGCCAGCGGACAGGGTTTCACAGATACGCAGTATTTT

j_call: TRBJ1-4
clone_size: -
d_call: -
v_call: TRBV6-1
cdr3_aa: CASRGVPLNEKLFF
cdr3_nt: TGTGCCAGCCGCGGGGTCCCGCTTAATGAAAAACTGTTTTTT

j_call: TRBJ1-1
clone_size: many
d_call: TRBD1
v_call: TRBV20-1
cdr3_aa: CSAARDRATEAFF
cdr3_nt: TGCAGTGCTGCCCGGGACAGGGCGACTGAAGCTTTCTTT

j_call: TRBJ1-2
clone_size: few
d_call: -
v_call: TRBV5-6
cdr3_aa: CASSSPWDPLCTF
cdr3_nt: TGTGCCAGCAGCTCGCCGTGGGACCCTCTATGCACCTTC

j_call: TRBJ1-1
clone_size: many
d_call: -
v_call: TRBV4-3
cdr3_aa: CASSQDLGDTEAFF
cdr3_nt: TGCGCCAGCAGCCAAGATCTGGGGGACACTGAAGCTTTCTTT

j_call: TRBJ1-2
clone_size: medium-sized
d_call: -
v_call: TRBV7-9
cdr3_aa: CASSPSSRVDGYTF
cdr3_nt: TGTGCCAGCAGCCCCTCAAGCAGGGTCGATGGCTACACCTTC

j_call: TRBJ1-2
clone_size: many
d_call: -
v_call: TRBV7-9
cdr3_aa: CASSARGARGRRNYGYTF
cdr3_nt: TGTGCCAGCAGCGCCAGAGGAGCCCGGGGGCGTAGGAACTATGGCTACACCTTC

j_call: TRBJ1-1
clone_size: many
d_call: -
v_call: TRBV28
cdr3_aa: CASRPELSLNTEAFF
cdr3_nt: TGTGCCAGCCGGCCGGAACTATCTCTGAACACTGAAGCTTTCTTT

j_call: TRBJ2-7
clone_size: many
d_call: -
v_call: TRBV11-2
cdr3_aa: CASSTQTRIYEQYF
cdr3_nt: TGTGCCAGCAGCACTCAAACTAGAATCTACGAGCAGTACTTC

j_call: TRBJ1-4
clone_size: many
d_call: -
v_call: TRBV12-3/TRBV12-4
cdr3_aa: CASSLGYEKLFF
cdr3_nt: TGTGCCAGCAGTTTGGGTTATGAAAAACTGTTTTTT

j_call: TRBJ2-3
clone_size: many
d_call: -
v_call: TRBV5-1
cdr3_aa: CASSLGYPRTDTQYF
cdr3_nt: TGCGCCAGCAGCTTGGGCTACCCGAGAACAGATACGCAGTATTTT

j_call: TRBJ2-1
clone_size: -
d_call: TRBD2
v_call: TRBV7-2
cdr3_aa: CASSFRGRGEQFF
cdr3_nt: TGTGCCAGCAGCTTTAGAGGGAGGGGTGAGCAGTTCTTC

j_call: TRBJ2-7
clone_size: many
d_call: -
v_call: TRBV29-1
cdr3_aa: CSVEVRADEQYF
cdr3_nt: TGCAGCGTTGAGGTAAGGGCGGACGAGCAGTACTTC

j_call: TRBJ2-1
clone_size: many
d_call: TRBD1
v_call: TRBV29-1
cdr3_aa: CSEGQGPYNEQFF
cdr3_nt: TGCAGTGAAGGACAGGGTCCCTACAATGAGCAGTTCTTC

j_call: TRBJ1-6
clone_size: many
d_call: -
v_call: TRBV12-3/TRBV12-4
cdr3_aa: CASSPSGTLNSPLHF
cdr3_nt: TGTGCCAGCAGTCCCTCCGGGACACTGAATTCACCCCTCCACTTT

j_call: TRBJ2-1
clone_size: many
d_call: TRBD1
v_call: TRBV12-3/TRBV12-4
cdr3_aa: CASSRRQGRDNEQFF
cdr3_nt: TGTGCCAGCAGCCGCAGACAGGGTCGAGACAATGAGCAGTTCTTC

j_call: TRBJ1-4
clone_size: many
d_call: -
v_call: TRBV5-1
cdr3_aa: CASSLVGPNEKLFF
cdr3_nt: TGCGCCAGCAGCTTGGTGGGGCCTAATGAAAAACTGTTTTTT

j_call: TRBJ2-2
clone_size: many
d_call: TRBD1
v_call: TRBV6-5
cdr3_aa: CASSYSMPGGVGTGELFF
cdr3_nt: TGTGCCAGCAGTTACTCGATGCCAGGGGGCGTGGGCACCGGGGAGCTGTTTTTT

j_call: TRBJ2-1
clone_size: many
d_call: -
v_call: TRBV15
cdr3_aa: CATSREWGYEQFF
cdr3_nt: TGTGCCACCAGCAGAGAGTGGGGGTATGAGCAGTTCTTC

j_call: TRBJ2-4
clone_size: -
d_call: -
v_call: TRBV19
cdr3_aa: CASPNRRRVPAKNIQYF
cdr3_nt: TGTGCCAGTCCCAATAGGCGCAGGGTTCCAGCCAAAAACATTCAGTACTTC

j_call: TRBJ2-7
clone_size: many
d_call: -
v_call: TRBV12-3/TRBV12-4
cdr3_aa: CASNEGASYEQYF
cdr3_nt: TGTGCCAGCAACGAGGGAGCCTCCTACGAGCAGTACTTC

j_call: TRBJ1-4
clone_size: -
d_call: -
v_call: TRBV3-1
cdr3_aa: CASSQVGRAGEKLFF
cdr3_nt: TGTGCCAGCAGCCAAGTGGGCAGGGCGGGAGAAAAACTGTTTTTT

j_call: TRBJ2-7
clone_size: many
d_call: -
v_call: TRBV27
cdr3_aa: CASSSLRTYEQYF
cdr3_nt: TGTGCCAGCAGTTCACTGCGGACCTACGAGCAGTACTTC

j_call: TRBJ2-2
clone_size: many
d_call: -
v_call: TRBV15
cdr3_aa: CATSGSANTGELFF
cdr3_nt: TGTGCCACCAGCGGTTCTGCGAACACCGGGGAGCTGTTTTTT

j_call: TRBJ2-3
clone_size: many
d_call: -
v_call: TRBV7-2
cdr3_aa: CASSRQSTSSTDTQYF
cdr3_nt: TGTGCCAGCAGCCGACAGAGTACTTCTAGCACAGATACGCAGTATTTT

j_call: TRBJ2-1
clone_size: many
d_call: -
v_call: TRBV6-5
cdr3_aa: CASSYRNYNEQFF
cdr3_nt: TGTGCCAGCAGTTACCGGAACTACAATGAGCAGTTCTTC

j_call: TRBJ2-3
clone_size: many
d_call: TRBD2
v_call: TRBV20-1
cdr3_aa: CSASRLAGGSKTDTQYF
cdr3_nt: TGCAGTGCTAGCAGACTAGCGGGGGGTTCGAAGACAGATACGCAGTATTTT

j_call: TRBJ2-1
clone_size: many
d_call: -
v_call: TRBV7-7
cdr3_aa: CASSSGDFGNEQFF
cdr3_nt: TGTGCCAGCAGCTCCGGGGACTTCGGCAATGAGCAGTTCTTC

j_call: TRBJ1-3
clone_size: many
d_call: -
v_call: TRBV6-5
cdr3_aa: CASSPVWGAGNTIYF
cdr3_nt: TGTGCCAGCAGTCCCGTTTGGGGGGCTGGAAACACCATATATTTT

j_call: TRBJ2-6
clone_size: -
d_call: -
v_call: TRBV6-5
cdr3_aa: CASSREGGSGGNVLTF
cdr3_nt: TGTGCCAGCAGTCGGGAGGGGGGTTCAGGGGGCAACGTCCTGACTTTC

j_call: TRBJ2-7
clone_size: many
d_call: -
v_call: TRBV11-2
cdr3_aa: CASSLEKRGVYEQYF
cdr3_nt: TGTGCCAGCAGCTTAGAAAAGCGTGGAGTCTACGAGCAGTACTTC

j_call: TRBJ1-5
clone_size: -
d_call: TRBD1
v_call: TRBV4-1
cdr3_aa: CASSQNRGIRNQPQHF
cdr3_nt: TGCGCCAGCAGCCAAAACAGGGGTATCCGCAATCAGCCCCAGCATTTT

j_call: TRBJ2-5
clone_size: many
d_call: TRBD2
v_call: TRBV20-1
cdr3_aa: CSARAGTSGGTQYF
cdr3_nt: TGCAGTGCTAGAGCCGGGACTAGTGGGGGGACCCAGTACTTC

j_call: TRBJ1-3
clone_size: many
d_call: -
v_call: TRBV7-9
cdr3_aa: CASSHGWAGNTIYF
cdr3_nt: TGTGCCAGCAGCCACGGTTGGGCCGGAAACACCATATATTTT

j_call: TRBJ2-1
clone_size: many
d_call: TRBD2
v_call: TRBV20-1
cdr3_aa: CSASIAGGPNEQFF
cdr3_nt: TGCAGTGCTAGCATAGCGGGAGGGCCTAATGAGCAGTTCTTC

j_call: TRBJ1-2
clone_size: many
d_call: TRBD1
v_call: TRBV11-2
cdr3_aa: CASSPPTGYGYTF
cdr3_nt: TGTGCCAGCAGCCCCCCGACAGGGTATGGCTACACCTTC

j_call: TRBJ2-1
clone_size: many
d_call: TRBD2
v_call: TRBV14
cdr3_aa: CASSQDPSGRTFF
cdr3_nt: TGTGCCAGCAGCCAAGATCCCAGCGGGAGGACGTTCTTC

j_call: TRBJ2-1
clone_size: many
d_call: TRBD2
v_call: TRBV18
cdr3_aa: CASSPAAGVRTEQFF
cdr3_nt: TGTGCCAGCTCACCGGCAGCGGGAGTCCGAACTGAGCAGTTCTTC

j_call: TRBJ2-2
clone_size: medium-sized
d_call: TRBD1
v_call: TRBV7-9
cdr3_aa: CASSADRGRGTGELFF
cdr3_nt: TGTGCCAGCAGCGCGGACAGGGGGCGCGGCACCGGGGAGCTGTTTTTT

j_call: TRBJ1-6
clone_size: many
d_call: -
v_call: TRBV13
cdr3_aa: CASSSRERNSPLHF
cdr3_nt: TGTGCCAGCAGCTCCAGGGAGCGCAATTCACCCCTCCACTTT